This T cell receptor beta chain came from a study of T-cell reconstitution after alpha-beta-depleted transplantation in children. Using unique molecular identifiers, the investigators prepared the TCRbeta library. TCRdb re-called the PCR reads through MiXCR, storing one row per CDR3 protein. The sample holds about 610,000 distinct CDR3 sequences, about 10% seen once. The sequence derives from a human donor who donated a stem cell graft to a child with acute myeloid leukemia. The sample consisted of PBMCs from the stem cell graft donor, taken from the stem cell graft.

CDR3 sequence reads: CASCFKLAGVGSYNEQFF. As DNA, the CDR3 is TGTGCCAGCTGTTTTAAACTAGCGGGAGTCGGCTCCTACAATGAGCAGTTCTTC. The V call is TRBV18, the J call TRBJ2-1; 11 bases line up with TRBD2. Unmatched junction bases numbered 11, after V lost 7 bases and J lost 0 bases. The CDR3 is 18 residues long. Per germline, CDR1 KGHSH and CDR2 LQKENI.